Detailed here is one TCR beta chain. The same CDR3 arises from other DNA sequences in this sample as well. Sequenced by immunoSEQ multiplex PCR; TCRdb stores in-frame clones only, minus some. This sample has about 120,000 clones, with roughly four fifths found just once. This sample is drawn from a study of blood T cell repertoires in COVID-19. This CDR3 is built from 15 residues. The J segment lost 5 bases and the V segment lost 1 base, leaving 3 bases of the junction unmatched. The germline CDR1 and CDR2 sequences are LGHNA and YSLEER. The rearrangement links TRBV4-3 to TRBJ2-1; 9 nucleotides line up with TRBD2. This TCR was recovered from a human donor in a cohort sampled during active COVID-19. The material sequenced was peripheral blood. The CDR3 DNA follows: TGCGCCAGCAGCCAAGGCGCGGGGGGGCACAATGAGCAGTTCTTC. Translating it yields CASSQGAGGHNEQFF.